Following are 24 T cell receptor beta chains from one sample sequenced in a study of cytomegalovirus exposure and HLA in healthy donors. Use of 60 Vbeta and 13 Jbeta primers characterized the PCR. Profiled with immunoSEQ multiplex PCR; TCRdb holds only in-frame clones, not every one. The sample yields 70,000 or so clones, roughly 82% seen once. The specimen sequenced was PBMCs. These receptors were collected from a man aged 18 to 30 in good health and CMV-seronegative.

Regarding this clone: Because it lacks the conserved phenylalanine or tryptophan at the end, this CDR3 is likely a read error. V usage is TRBV9 and J usage is TRBJ2-3, with a tentative D call TRBD2 (5 bases). CDR1 and CDR2 from the germline V gene are SGDLS and YYNGEE. The CDR3 contains 15 residues. The V and J ends lost 3 bases and 0 bases respectively, with 11 bases between them. The chain's CDR3 is CASSGGPTSTDTQYL. The CDR3 region has the DNA TGTGCCAGCAGCGGAGGGCCCACGAGCACAGATACGCAGTATTTG.

V usage is TRBV28 and J usage is TRBJ1-1; D unresolved. The germline CDR1 and CDR2 sequences are MDHEN and SYDVKM. The V and J ends lost 7 bases and 4 bases respectively, with 10 bases between them. This CDR3 contains 12 residues. Written as DNA, the CDR3 is TGTGCCAGCAAGTCCGGGATCACTGAAGCTTTCTTT. Protein product: CASKSGITEAFF.

The J gene is TRBJ2-7, the V gene TRBV11-2, with a tentative D call TRBD2 (6 bases). Between the trimmed V and J ends, which lost 2 bases and 6 bases, there was a span of 17 bases. This CDR3 has 15 amino acids. The germline V gene encodes CDR1 SGHAT and CDR2 FQNNGV. For the CDR3, the DNA is TGTGCCAGCAGCTTAAGAACGGCGGGATGGACCGAGCAGTACTTC. This sequence encodes CASSLRTAGWTEQYF.

The chain couples TRBV28 to TRBJ2-4, with a possible D match to TRBD2 (7 bases). Germline V gene data show CDR1 as MDHEN and CDR2 as SYDVKM. V was trimmed by 6 bases and J by 0 bases, leaving 18 bases between them. The CDR3 is 17 residues long. This CDR3 reads CASSHYGGPIAKNIQYF. The CDR3 DNA sequence: TGTGCCAGCAGCCACTACGGGGGGCCGATAGCCAAAAACATTCAGTACTTC. Full variable domain (rest looked up from reference TRBV28 and TRBJ2-4): DVKVTQSSRYLVKRTGEKVFLECVQDMDHENMFWYRQDPGLGLRLIYFSYDVKMKEKGDIPEGYSVSREKKERFSLILESASTNQTSMYLCASSHYGGPIAKNIQYFGAGTRLSVL.

This chain joins TRBV30 and TRBJ2-1, with D possibly TRBD1 on 5 matching bases. Trimming took off 5 bases at V and 4 bases at J, with 6 bases between the two ends. This CDR3 is 11 amino acids long. The germline V gene has CDR1 GTSNPN and CDR2 SVGIG (reference sequence). The CDR3 sequence is CAWDRYNEQFF. The DNA of the CDR3 is TGTGCCTGGGACAGATACAATGAGCAGTTCTTC.

The rearrangement joins TRBV28 to TRBJ2-3; 10 positions agree with TRBD2. Trimming removed 5 bases from V and 1 base from J; junction bases left unmatched: 12. The length of the CDR3 is 18 residues. Germline loops: CDR1 MDHEN, CDR2 SYDVKM. In nucleotides, the CDR3 is TGTGCCAGCAGTCCGACCCCTACTGGACTAGCGGGCACAGATACGCAGTATTTT. Protein product: CASSPTPTGLAGTDTQYF.

V usage is TRBV19 and J usage is TRBJ1-1; 7 nucleotides agree with TRBD1. Trimming at V came to 6 bases and at J to 5 bases, leaving 15 bases not matched to a gene. CDR1 is LNHDA, CDR2 SQIVND, per germline (reference sequence). CDR3 length: 16 residues. CDR3 in amino acids: CASSNSRQGRETEAFF. CDR3 bases: TGTGCCAGTAGCAATTCACGACAGGGTAGGGAAACTGAAGCTTTCTTT. Based on the CDR3 plus reference TRBV19 and TRBJ1-1, the full variable domain is DGGITQSPKYLFRKEGQNVTLSCEQNLNHDAMYWYRQDPGQGLRLIYYSQIVNDFQKGDIAEGYSVSREKKESFPLTVTSAQKNPTAFYLCASSNSRQGRETEAFFGQGTRLTVV.

The chain couples TRBV10-3 to TRBJ2-7, with 9 bases matching TRBD2. There are 18 residues in the CDR3. CDR1 is ENHRY and CDR2 is SYGVKD in the germline V gene. The V and J ends lost 10 bases and 4 bases, in that order; junction bases with no gene match: 23. The CDR3 here is CATRARGSGRTNLYEQYF. DNA of the CDR3: TGTGCCACCAGAGCTCGGGGGAGCGGGAGGACAAACCTTTACGAGCAGTACTTC.

A few counts support this clone. V usage is TRBV9 and J usage is TRBJ2-7; TRBD2 matches 7 bases. J was trimmed by 3 bases and V by 0 bases; bases with no gene match: 3. This CDR3 spans 14 amino acids. The germline gives CDR1 SGDLS, CDR2 YYNGEE. The chain's CDR3 is CASSVGGTNYEQYF. The CDR3 DNA reads as TGTGCCAGCAGCGTAGGGGGGACTAACTACGAGCAGTACTTC.

This clone was detected only a few times. The chain employs TRBV5-5 and TRBJ1-5; a weak D match, TRBD1 (6 bases). The CDR3 has 15 amino acids. Deletions cut 3 bases from V and 5 bases from J, with 15 bases between. Germline V gene lookup returns CDR1 SGHKS and CDR2 YYEKEE (reference sequence). The CDR3 reads CASSSTGFQDQPQHF. In DNA, the CDR3 is TGTGCCAGCAGCTCCACAGGGTTCCAGGATCAGCCCCAGCATTTT.

The rearrangement uses TRBV4-3 and TRBJ2-7, with TRBD1 matching 10 bases. Germline V gene lookup returns CDR1 LGHNA and CDR2 YSLEER. The ends lost 1 base at V and 6 bases at J; junction bases unmatched: 3. The CDR3 runs to 14 residues. The CDR3: CASSQAGTGAEQYF. DNA of the CDR3: TGCGCCAGCAGCCAAGCCGGGACAGGGGCCGAGCAGTACTTC.

V gene TRBV28 combines with J gene TRBJ2-1; 11 bases are shared with TRBD2. The germline gives CDR1 MDHEN, CDR2 SYDVKM. This CDR3 spans 15 amino acids. V gave up 6 bases and J gave up 8 bases; unmatched junction bases: 9. This CDR3 is CASRPGTSGRDEQFF. CDR3 nucleotide sequence: TGTGCCAGCAGGCCCGGGACTAGCGGTAGGGATGAGCAGTTCTTC. Using reference TRBV28 and TRBJ2-1 for the parts outside the CDR3, the full variable domain is DVKVTQSSRYLVKRTGEKVFLECVQDMDHENMFWYRQDPGLGLRLIYFSYDVKMKEKGDIPEGYSVSREKKERFSLILESASTNQTSMYLCASRPGTSGRDEQFFGPGTRLTVL.

CDR3 amino acids: CASSLRDRYGYTF. The CDR3 DNA sequence: TGTGCCAGCAGCTTACGGGACAGATATGGCTACACCTTC. This rearrangement joins TRBV7-2 to TRBJ1-2, with 7 bases matching TRBD1. This CDR3 is built from 13 residues. With 2 bases clipped from V and 5 bases from J, the junction kept 2 bases outside the gene matches. Per germline, CDR1 SGHTA and CDR2 FQGNSA.

This chain uses TRBV7-9 with TRBJ2-1, with 9 bases matching TRBD1. V dropped 7 bases and J dropped 11; count of bases not matched to a gene: 12. The CDR3 extends over 14 amino acids. Germline CDR1 and CDR2: SEHNR and FQNEAQ (reference sequence). The CDR3: CASTQSGTGNQQFF. CDR3 bases: TGTGCCAGCACCCAATCCGGGACAGGGAATCAGCAGTTCTTC.

The chain couples TRBV4-1 to TRBJ2-1, with a weak D call TRBD1 (7 bases). V was pared by 0 bases and J by 3 bases, with 9 bases between. CDR1 is MGHRA and CDR2 is YSYEKL in the germline V gene. CDR3 length equals 15 residues. CDR3 residues: CASSQERDSYNEQFF. The CDR3 DNA is TGCGCCAGCAGCCAAGAGCGGGACAGCTACAATGAGCAGTTCTTC.

V and J are TRBV7-2 and TRBJ1-2, with 9 bases that match TRBD1. This CDR3 has 15 amino acids. CDR1 and CDR2 (germline): SGHTA, FQGNSA. The V segment lost 0 bases and the J segment 7 bases; nucleotides outside the gene matches: 6. CDR3 DNA: TGTGCCAGCAGCTTAGCAGGACAGGGGAGATCTGGCTACACCTTC. Translated: CASSLAGQGRSGYTF. The full variable domain, rest sourced from reference TRBV7-2 and TRBJ1-2, is GAGVSQSPSNKVTEKGKDVELRCDPISGHTALYWYRQSLGQGLEFLIYFQGNSAPDKSGLPSDRFSAERTGGSVSTLTIQRTQQEDSAVYLCASSLAGQGRSGYTFGSGTRLTVV.

This clone was detected only once. The V and J genes are TRBV6-1 and TRBJ1-3; tentatively, D is TRBD1 (5 bases). This CDR3 region has 15 residues. The V and J ends lost 4 bases and 0 bases respectively, with 10 bases between them. Germline V gene sequence: CDR1 MNHNS, CDR2 SASEGT. CDR3 sequence reads: CASSAQGSSGNTIYF. CDR3 bases: TGTGCCAGCAGTGCTCAGGGCAGCTCTGGAAACACCATATATTTT.

The rearrangement uses TRBV28 and TRBJ1-2; no reliable D call. V shed 3 bases and J shed 2 bases, with 13 bases lying between them. The CDR3 is 15 amino acids. Germline loops: CDR1 MDHEN, CDR2 SYDVKM. The CDR3 coding sequence is TGTGCCAGCAGTTTTCCGGGGTTGAACAACTATGGCTACACCTTC. Translating gives CASSFPGLNNYGYTF.

The chain combines TRBV29-1 with TRBJ2-2; 9 bases align to TRBD1. V dropped 6 bases and J dropped 1; count of bases not matched to a gene: 3. From germline, CDR1 is SQVTM and CDR2 ANQGSEA. This CDR3 is built from 14 residues. Here the CDR3 DNA reads TGCAGCGTCCCGGGACAGGGGAACACCGGGGAGCTGTTTTTT. Protein: CSVPGQGNTGELFF.

In its sample, this clone was seen once. The genes are TRBV25-1 and TRBJ2-3; 7 bases align to TRBD2. The germline V gene encodes CDR1 MGHDK and CDR2 SYGVNS. The CDR3 is 14 amino acids. Trimming took 4 bases from V and 2 from J; bases not matched to a gene: 3. CDR3 sequence reads: CASSVAGVTDTQYF. The DNA of the CDR3 is TGTGCCAGCAGTGTAGCGGGTGTCACAGATACGCAGTATTTT.

This chain links TRBV5-1 with TRBJ2-5, with 14 nucleotides matching TRBD2. CDR1 is SGHRS, CDR2 YFSETQ, per germline. The CDR3 totals 17 residues. V shed 3 bases, J shed 5 bases, and the junction held 9 bases outside the gene matches. The CDR3 here is CASSWEGTSGSRETQYF. In DNA, the CDR3 is TGCGCCAGCAGCTGGGAAGGGACTAGCGGGAGTAGGGAGACCCAGTACTTC.

The J gene is TRBJ2-1, the V gene TRBV25-1, with a tentative D call TRBD1 (5 bases). Germline V CDR1 and CDR2: MGHDK, SYGVNS. There are 14 residues in the CDR3. The V and J ends lost 8 bases and 5 bases respectively, with 16 bases between them. The CDR3 here is CASSDRFSNNEQFF. Here the CDR3 DNA reads TGTGCCAGCTCAGACAGATTCTCGAACAATGAGCAGTTCTTC.

The chain employs TRBV2 and TRBJ2-3; 15 nucleotides line up with TRBD2. The V gene end was trimmed by 8 bases and the J gene end by 0 bases; junction bases not matched to a gene: 18. The germline V gene has CDR1 SNHLY and CDR2 FYNNEI. This CDR3 spans 21 amino acids. CDR3 bases: TGTGCCAGCCGACGATTTGGACTAGCGGGGGGGCCAAGGGAAAGCACAGATACGCAGTATTTT. It yields the protein CASRRFGLAGGPRESTDTQYF.

This clone has a single count. V is TRBV5-1 and J is TRBJ1-4; possibly TRBD1 for D (6 bases). Germline assignment: CDR1 SGHRS and CDR2 YFSETQ. The CDR3 totals 14 residues. Trimming pared 4 bases from V and 8 bases from J, leaving 15 bases between. The CDR3 nucleotides read TGCGCCAGCAGCCCAGGGGCAGGGACAGAAAAACTGTTTTTT. Protein sequence: CASSPGAGTEKLFF.